This TCR beta chain was recorded in a study of T-cell reconstitution after alpha-beta-depleted transplantation in children. Regarding the study as a whole: Hyperexpanded clones declined; after one year, newly produced T cells mostly supplied diversity. Several hundred graft clones that had expanded were reportedly the source of alpha-beta T cells about two months after transplant. Recipient T cells and thymic progenitors that survived gave rise to the high TCRbeta diversity observed at day 60 in some patients.

Trimming removed 6 bases from V and 1 base from J, with 19 bases in between. Germline CDR1 and CDR2: SGHRS and YFSETQ. This CDR3 is 16 amino acids long. As regards this clonotype: What it binds is not known.

This sample's TCRbeta library carried unique molecular identifier barcodes. TCRdb re-called the PCR reads through MiXCR, storing one row per CDR3 protein. Among approximately 980,000 distinct CDR3 sequences listed, around 30% were seen once. The material sequenced was PBMCs, mostly from graft donor cells, taken 360 days after TCRalphabeta/CD19-depleted stem cell transplant. This receptor was taken from a boy under three years old who had a stem cell transplant for SCID, so the T cells may come from the graft donor. The chain recombines TRBV5-1 with TRBJ2-5; tentative D call: TRBD1 (5 bases). The CDR3 is CASKKGVDNLQETQYF. CDR3 nucleotide sequence: TGCGCCAGCAAAAAAGGGGTTGACAATCTCCAAGAGACCCAGTACTTC.